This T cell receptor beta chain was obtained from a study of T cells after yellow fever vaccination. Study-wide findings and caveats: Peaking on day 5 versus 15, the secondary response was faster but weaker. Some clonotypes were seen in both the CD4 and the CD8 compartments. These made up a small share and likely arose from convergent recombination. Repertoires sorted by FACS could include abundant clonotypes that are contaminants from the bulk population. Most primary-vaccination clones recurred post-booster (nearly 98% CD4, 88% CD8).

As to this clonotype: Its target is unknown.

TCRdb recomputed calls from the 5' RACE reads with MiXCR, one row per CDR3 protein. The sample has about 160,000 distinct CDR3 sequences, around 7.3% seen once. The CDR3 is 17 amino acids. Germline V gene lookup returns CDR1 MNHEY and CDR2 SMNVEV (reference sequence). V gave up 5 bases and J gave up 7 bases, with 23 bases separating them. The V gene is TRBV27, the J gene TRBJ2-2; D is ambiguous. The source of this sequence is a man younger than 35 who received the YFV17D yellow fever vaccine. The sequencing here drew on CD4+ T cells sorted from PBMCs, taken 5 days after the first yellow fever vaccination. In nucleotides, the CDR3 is TGTGCCAGCAGTACAAGAAATCTGCGATCTTGGGGCGGGGAGCTGTTTTTT. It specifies CASSTRNLRSWGGELFF.